This T cell receptor beta chain was captured in a study of CD8+ T cells in alopecia areata. Notes on the study in general: Greater clonality was observed in lesional scalp samples, especially alopecia totalis/universalis, versus normal scalp.

Reverse transcription of extracted RNA yielded cDNA, which provided the sequencing template. Measured with immunoSEQ multiplex PCR; TCRdb has only the in-frame clones, and not every one. The sample records under 85,000 clones, approximately 43% being singletons. CDR3 length equals 14 residues. Germline V lookup: CDR1 GTSNPN, CDR2 SVGIG (reference sequence). The V gene lost 4 bases and the J gene lost 0 bases, with 10 bases spanning the gap. Worth noting for this clone: Antigen unknown.

The source material was CD8+ T cells sorted from blood, sampled at week 0. The clonotype was recovered from a human donor with alopecia areata. The chain has TRBV30 and TRBJ2-1; D not resolved. CDR3 amino acids: CAWMDLHSYNEQFF. CDR3 DNA sequence: TGTGCCTGGATGGACCTCCACTCCTACAATGAGCAGTTCTTC.